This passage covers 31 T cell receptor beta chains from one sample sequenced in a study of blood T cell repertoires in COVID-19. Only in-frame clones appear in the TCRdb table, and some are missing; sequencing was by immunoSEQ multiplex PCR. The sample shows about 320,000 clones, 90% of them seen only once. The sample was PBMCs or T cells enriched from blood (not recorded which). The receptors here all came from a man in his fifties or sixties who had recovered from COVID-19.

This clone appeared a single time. The CDR3 sequence: CASSFSGGGETQYF. The CDR3 DNA reads TGTGCCAGCAGCTTTAGCGGGGGTGGAGAGACCCAGTACTTC. The chain uses TRBV7-9 and TRBJ2-5; TRBD2 matches 9 bases. The junction had 3 bases not matched to a gene; V was cut back by 3 bases and J by 4 bases. This CDR3 spans 14 amino acids. Looked up from germline, CDR1 is SEHNR and CDR2 is FQNEAQ (reference sequence).

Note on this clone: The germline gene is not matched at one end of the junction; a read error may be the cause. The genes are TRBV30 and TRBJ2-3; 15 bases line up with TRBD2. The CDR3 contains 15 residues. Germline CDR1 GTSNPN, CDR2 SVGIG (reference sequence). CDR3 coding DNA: TGTGCCTCCTCCGGGACTAGCGGGGGGAGAGATACGCAGTTTTTT. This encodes CASSGTSGGRDTQFF.

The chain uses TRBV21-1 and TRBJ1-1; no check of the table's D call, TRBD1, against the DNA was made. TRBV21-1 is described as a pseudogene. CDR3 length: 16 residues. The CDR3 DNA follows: TGTGCCAGCAGCAAAAGGAGCAGGGGGCGACGGACTGAAGCTTTCTTT. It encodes CASSKRSRGRRTEAFF.

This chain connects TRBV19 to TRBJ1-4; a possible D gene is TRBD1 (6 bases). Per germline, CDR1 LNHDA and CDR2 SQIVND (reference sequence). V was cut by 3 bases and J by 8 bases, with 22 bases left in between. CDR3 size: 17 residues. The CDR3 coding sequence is TGTGCCAGTAGTATGACGAGCAACAGGGCATTCGGCGAAAAACTGTTTTTT. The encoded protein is CASSMTSNRAFGEKLFF.

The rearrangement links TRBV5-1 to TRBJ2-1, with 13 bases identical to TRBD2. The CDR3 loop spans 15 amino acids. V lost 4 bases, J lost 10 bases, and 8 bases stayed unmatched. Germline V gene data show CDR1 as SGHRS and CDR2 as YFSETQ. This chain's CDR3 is CASSPGLAGEGEQFF. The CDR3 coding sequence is TGCGCCAGCAGCCCCGGACTAGCGGGAGAGGGGGAGCAGTTCTTC.

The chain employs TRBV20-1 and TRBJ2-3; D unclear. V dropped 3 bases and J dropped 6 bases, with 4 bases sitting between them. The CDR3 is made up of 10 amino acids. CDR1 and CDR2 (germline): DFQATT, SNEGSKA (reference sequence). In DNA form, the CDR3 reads TGCAGTGCTAGGTCGGATACGCAGTATTTT. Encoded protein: CSARSDTQYF.

The CDR3, as DNA: TGTGCCAGCAGAGGACTGGGCACAGATACGCAGTATTTT. It encodes CASRGLGTDTQYF. The V and J genes are TRBV12-3 or TRBV12-4 and TRBJ2-3; D may be TRBD2 (5 bases). V was pared by 6 bases and J by 1 base, with 8 bases between. CDR3 size: 13 residues.

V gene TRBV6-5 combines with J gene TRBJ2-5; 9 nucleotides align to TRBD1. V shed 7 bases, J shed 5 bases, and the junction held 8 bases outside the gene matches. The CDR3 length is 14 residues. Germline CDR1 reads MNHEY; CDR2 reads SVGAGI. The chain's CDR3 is CASKTYRGQETQYF. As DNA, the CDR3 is TGTGCCAGCAAAACTTACAGGGGGCAGGAGACCCAGTACTTC.

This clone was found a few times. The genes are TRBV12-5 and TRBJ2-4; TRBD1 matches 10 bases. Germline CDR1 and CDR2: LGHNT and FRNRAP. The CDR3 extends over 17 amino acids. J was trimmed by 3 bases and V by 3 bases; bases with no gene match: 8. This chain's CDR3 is CASGLTRTGGNKNIQYF. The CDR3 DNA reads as TGTGCTAGTGGTTTAACGCGGACAGGGGGGAACAAAAACATTCAGTACTTC.

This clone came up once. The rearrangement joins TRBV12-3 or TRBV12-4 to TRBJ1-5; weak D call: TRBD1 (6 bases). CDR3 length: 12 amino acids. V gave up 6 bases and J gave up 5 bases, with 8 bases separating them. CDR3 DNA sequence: TGTGCCAGCAGCACAGGGTATCAGCCCCAGCATTTT. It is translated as CASSTGYQPQHF.

CDR3 nucleotides: TGTGCCAGCAGCGTAGCACTCCTCTCCTACGAGCAGTACTTC. Its translation is CASSVALLSYEQYF. V and J are TRBV9 and TRBJ2-7; D gene uncertain. Germline V lookup: CDR1 SGDLS, CDR2 YYNGEE. The CDR3 loop spans 14 amino acids. Trimming took 0 bases from V and 0 from J, leaving 7 bases between them.

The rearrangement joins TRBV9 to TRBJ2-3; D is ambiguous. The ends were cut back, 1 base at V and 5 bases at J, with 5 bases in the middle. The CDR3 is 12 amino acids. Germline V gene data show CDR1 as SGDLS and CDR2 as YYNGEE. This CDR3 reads CASSVSLDTQYF. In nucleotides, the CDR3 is TGTGCCAGCAGCGTAAGCCTAGATACGCAGTATTTT.

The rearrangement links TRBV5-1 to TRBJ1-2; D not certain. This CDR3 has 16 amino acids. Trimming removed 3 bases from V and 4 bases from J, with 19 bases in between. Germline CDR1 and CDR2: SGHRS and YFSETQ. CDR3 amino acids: CASSSSQSPSVYGYTF. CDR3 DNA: TGCGCCAGCAGCTCTTCCCAGTCTCCCTCAGTCTATGGCTACACCTTC. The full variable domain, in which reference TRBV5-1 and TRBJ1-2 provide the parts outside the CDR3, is KAGVTQTPRYLIKTRGQQVTLSCSPISGHRSVSWYQQTPGQGLQFLFEYFSETQRNKGNFPGRFSGRQFSNSRSEMNVSTLELGDSALYLCASSSSQSPSVYGYTFGSGTRLTVV.

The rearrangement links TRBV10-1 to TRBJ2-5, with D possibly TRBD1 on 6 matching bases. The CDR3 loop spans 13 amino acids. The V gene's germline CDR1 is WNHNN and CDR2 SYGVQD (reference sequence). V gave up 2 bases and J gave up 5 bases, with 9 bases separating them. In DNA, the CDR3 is TGCGCCAGCAGTGAGACAGGGTGGGAGACCCAGTACTTC. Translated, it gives CASSETGWETQYF.

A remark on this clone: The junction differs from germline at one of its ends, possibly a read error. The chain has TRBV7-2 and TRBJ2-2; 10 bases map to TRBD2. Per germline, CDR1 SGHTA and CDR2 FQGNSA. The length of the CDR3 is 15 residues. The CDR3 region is CASSLAGVETGELFF. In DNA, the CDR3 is TGTGCCAGCAGCCTAGCGGGAGTGGAGACCGGGGAGCTGTTTTTT.

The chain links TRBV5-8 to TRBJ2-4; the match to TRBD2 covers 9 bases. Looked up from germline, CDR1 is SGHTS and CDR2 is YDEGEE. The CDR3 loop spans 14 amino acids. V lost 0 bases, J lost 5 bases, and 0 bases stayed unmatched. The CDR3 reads CASSLGLAENIQYF. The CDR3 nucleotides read TGTGCCAGCAGCTTGGGACTAGCGGAAAACATTCAGTACTTC.

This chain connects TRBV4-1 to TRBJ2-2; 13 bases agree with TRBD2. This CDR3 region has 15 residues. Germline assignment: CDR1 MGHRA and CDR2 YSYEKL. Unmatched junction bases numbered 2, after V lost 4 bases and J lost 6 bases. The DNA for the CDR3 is TGCGCCAGCAGCCGTACTAGCGGGAGGGCCGGGGAGCTGTTTTTT. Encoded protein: CASSRTSGRAGELFF.

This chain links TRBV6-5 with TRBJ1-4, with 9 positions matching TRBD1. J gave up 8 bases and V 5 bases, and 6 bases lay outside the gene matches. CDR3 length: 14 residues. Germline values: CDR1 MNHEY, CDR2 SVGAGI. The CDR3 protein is CASSTGGSTEKLFF. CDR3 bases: TGTGCCAGCAGTACAGGGGGCTCTACCGAAAAACTGTTTTTT.

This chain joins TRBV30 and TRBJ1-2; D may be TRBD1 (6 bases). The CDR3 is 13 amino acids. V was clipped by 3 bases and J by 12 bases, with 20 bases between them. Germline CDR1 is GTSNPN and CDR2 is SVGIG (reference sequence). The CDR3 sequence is CAWSLGIRGRNTF. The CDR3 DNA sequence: TGTGCCTGGAGCCTCGGGATCAGGGGTCGAAACACCTTC.

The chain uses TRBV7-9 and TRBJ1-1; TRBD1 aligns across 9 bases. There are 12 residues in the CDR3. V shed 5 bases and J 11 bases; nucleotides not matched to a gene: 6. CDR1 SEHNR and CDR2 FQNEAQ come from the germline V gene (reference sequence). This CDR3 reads CASSLQGAMAFF. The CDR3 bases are TGTGCCAGCAGCCTACAGGGGGCGATGGCTTTCTTT. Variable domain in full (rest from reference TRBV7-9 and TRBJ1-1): DTGVSQNPRHKITKRGQNVTFRCDPISEHNRLYWYRQTLGQGPEFLTYFQNEAQLEKSRLLSDRFSAERPKGSFSTLEIQRTEQGDSAMYLCASSLQGAMAFFGQGTRLTVV.

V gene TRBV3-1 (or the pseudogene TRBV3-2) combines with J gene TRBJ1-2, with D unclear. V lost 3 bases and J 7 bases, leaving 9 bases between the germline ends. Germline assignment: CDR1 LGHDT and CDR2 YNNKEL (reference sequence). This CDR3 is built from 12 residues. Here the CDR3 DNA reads TGTGCCAGCAGCCAGGGAGGGATTGGCTACACCTTC. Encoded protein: CASSQGGIGYTF.

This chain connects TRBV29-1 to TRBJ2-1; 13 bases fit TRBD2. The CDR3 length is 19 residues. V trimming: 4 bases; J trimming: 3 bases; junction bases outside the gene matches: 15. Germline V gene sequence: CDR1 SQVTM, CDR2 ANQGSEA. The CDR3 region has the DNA TGCAGCGTTGTCCCCCTACTAGCGGGGGGGCGTTTCATCTACAATGAGCAGTTCTTC. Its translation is CSVVPLLAGGRFIYNEQFF.

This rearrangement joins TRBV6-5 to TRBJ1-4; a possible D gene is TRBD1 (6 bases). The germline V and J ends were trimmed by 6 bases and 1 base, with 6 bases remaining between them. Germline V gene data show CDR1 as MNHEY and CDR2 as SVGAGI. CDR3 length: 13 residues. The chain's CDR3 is CASSRGTNEKLFF. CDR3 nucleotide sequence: TGTGCCAGCAGCAGGGGAACTAATGAAAAACTGTTTTTT.

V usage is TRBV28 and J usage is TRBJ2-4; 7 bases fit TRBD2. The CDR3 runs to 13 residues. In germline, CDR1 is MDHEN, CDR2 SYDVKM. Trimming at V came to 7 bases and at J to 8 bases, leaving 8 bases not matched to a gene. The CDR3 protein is CASNDGTKHIQYF. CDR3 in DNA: TGTGCCAGCAATGATGGGACTAAGCACATTCAGTACTTC.

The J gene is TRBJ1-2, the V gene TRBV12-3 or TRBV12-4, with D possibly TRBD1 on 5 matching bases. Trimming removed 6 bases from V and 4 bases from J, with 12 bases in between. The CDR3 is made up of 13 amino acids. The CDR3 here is CASSSTAGYGYTF. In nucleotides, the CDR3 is TGTGCCAGCAGCTCGACAGCCGGCTATGGCTACACCTTC.

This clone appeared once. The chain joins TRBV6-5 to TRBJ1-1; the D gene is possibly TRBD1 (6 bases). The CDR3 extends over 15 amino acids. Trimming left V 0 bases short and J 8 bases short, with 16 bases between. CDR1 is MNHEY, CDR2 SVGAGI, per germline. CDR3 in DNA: TGTGCCAGCAGTTACTCGATTACAGGGCCTCAGGAAGCTTTCTTT. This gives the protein CASSYSITGPQEAFF.

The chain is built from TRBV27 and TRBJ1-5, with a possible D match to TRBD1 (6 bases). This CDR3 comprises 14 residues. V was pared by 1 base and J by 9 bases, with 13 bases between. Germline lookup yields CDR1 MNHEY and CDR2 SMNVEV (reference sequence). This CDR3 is CASSLLGRGGPQHF. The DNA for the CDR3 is TGTGCCAGCAGTTTATTGGGGAGAGGGGGGCCCCAGCATTTT.

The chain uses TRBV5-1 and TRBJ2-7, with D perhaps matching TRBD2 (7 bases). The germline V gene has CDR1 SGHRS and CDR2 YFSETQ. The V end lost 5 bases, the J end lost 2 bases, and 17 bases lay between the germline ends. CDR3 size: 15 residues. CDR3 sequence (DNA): TGCGCCAGCAGTAGGGTGGGGGGGCCCCCCTACGAGCAGTACTTC. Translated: CASSRVGGPPYEQYF.

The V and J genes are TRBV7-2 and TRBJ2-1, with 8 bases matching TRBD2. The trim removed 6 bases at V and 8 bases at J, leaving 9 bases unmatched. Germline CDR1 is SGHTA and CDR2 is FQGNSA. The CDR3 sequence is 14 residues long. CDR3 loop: CASRSPGGPHEQFF. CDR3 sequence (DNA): TGTGCCAGCAGATCTCCGGGGGGGCCGCATGAGCAGTTCTTC.

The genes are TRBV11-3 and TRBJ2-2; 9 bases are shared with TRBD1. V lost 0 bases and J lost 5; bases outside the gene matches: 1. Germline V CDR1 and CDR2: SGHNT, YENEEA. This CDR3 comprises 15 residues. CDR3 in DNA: TGTGCCAGCAGCTTAGACGACAGGGGGACCGGGGAGCTGTTTTTT. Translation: CASSLDDRGTGELFF. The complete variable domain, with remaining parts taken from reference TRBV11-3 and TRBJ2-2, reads EAGVVQSPRYKIIEKKQPVAFWCNPISGHNTLYWYLQNLGQGPELLIRYENEEAVDDSQLPKDRFSAERLKGVDSTLKIQPAELGDSAVYLCASSLDDRGTGELFFGEGSRLTVL.

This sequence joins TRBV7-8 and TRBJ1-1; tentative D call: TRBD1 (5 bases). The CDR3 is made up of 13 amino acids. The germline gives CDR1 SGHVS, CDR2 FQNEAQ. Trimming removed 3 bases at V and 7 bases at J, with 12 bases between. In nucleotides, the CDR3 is TGTGCCAGCAGCTTTGAAGGGGAGGGTGAAGCTTTCTTT. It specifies CASSFEGEGEAFF.